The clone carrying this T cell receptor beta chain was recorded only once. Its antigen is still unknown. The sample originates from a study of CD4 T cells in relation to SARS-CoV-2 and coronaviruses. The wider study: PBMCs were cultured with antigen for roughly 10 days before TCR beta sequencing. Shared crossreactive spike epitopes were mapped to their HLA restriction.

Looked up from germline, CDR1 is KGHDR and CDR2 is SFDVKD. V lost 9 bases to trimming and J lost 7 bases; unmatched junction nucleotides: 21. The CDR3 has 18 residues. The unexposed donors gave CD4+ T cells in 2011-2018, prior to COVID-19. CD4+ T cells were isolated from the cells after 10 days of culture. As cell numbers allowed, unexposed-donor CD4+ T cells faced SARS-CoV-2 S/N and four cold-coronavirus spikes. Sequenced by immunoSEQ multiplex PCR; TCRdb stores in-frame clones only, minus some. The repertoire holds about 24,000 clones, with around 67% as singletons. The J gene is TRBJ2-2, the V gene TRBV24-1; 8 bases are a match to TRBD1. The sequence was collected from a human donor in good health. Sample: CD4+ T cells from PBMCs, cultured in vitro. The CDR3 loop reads CATATSEFADRGFGELFF. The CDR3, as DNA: TGTGCCACCGCTACATCTGAGTTCGCCGACAGGGGTTTCGGGGAGCTGTTTTTT.